Detailed here is one T cell receptor (beta chain). Its antigen is as yet unknown. V was pared by 2 bases and J by 12 bases, with 16 bases between. This CDR3 contains 13 residues. The germline V gene has CDR1 SGHAT and CDR2 FQNNGV. All glioblastoma patients lacked an isocitrate dehydrogenase mutation. These data come from a study of glioma-infiltrating T cells after dendritic cell vaccination. Looking at the study overall: Treatment, given 2003 to 2012, was autologous tumor lysate-pulsed dendritic cell vaccination. Autologous tumor lysate was loaded overnight onto monocyte-derived dendritic cells grown about 7 days with IL-4 and GM-CSF.

The study, taken as a whole, reports: Patients with more pretreatment TILs had longer time to progression and survival.

Profiling relied on immunoSEQ multiplex PCR, and the TCRdb table lists in-frame clones only, not all of them. The sample includes some 87,000 clones, 85% of them seen just once. The chain couples TRBV11-2 to TRBJ1-1, with a possible D match to TRBD1 (5 bases). Material: blood, obtained before dendritic cell vaccination. The receptor's source is a human donor with glioblastoma. The CDR3 spells CASSLFRGGETFF. The CDR3 DNA is TGTGCCAGCAGCTTATTTAGAGGAGGGGAAACTTTCTTT.